The 14 T cell receptor beta chains below were found in one sample sequenced in a study of blood T cell repertoires in COVID-19 (dated by TCRdb to the early 2020s). Receptor amplification or capture employed the immunoSEQ multiplex PCR assay. TCRdb provides this immuneACCESS table in a form limited to in-frame rearrangements. Some clones are lacking; in checked studies, under half of them reflect an unresolved V gene, and why the rest are absent is not known. The sample records over 20,000 clones, approximately 88% of which are singletons. The ten largest clonotypes hold 5% to 6.5% of the sample. The sequencing input was peripheral blood. The receptor source for this set is a human donor in a cohort sampled during active COVID-19.

The genes are TRBV30 and TRBJ2-1; a possible D gene is TRBD1 (6 bases). Germline CDR1 reads GTSNPN; CDR2 reads SVGIG (reference sequence). Trimming stripped 0 bases from V and 8 bases from J, with 8 bases between. The CDR3 contains 12 residues. The CDR3 reads CAWSVQGDEQFF. CDR3 in DNA: TGTGCCTGGAGTGTACAGGGAGATGAGCAGTTCTTC. The full variable domain, rest sourced from reference TRBV30 and TRBJ2-1, is SQTIHQWPATLVQPVGSPLSLECTVEGTSNPNLYWYRQAAGRGLQLLFYSVGIGQISSEVPQNLSASRPQDRQFILSSKKLLLSDSGFYLCAWSVQGDEQFFGPGTRLTVL.

The rearrangement uses TRBV18 and TRBJ2-6, with no clear D. The CDR3 spans 17 residues. Germline lookup yields CDR1 KGHSH and CDR2 LQKENI. V was trimmed by 3 bases and J by 2 bases, leaving 14 bases between them. In DNA form, the CDR3 reads TGTGCCAGCTCACCGGGCCTCCAAATGGCTGGGGCCAACGTCCTGACTTTC. Its protein is CASSPGLQMAGANVLTF. Together with reference TRBV18 and TRBJ2-6, the CDR3 gives the full variable domain: NAGVMQNPRHLVRRRGQEARLRCSPMKGHSHVYWYRQLPEEGLKFMVYLQKENIIDESGMPKERFSAEFPKEGPSILRIQQVVRGDSAAYFCASSPGLQMAGANVLTFGAGSRLTVL.

This rearrangement joins TRBV5-6 to TRBJ2-5; possible D gene TRBD2, 5 bases. Between the trimmed V and J ends, which lost 4 bases and 5 bases, there was a span of 12 bases. The CDR3 length is 13 residues. The germline V gene encodes CDR1 SGHDT and CDR2 YYEEEE. CDR3 protein: CASSLLGSETQYF. The DNA for the CDR3 is TGTGCCAGCAGCCTCTTGGGGAGCGAGACCCAGTACTTC.

The chain has TRBV28 and TRBJ2-1; D is possibly TRBD2 (6 bases). Trimming left V 3 bases short and J 3 bases short, with 12 bases between. This CDR3 has 15 residues. CDR1 is MDHEN and CDR2 is SYDVKM in the germline V gene. Here the CDR3 DNA reads TGTGCCAGCAGTTTCCGTACGGGAGACTACAATGAGCAGTTCTTC. It is translated as CASSFRTGDYNEQFF.

This rearrangement joins TRBV9 to TRBJ1-3; D may be TRBD1 (5 bases). This CDR3 has 17 amino acids. Germline CDR1 and CDR2: SGDLS and YYNGEE. V was shortened by 1 base and J by 0 bases, with 14 bases between the two germline ends. The DNA for the CDR3 is TGTGCCAGCAGCGTATCTGGGGGGATCAGCTCTGGAAACACCATATATTTT. Translating gives CASSVSGGISSGNTIYF. Looking up the rest from reference TRBV9 and TRBJ1-3 gives the full variable domain: DSGVTQTPKHLITATGQRVTLRCSPRSGDLSVYWYQQSLDQGLQFLIQYYNGEERAKGNILERFSAQQFPDLHSELNLSSLELGDSALYFCASSVSGGISSGNTIYFGEGSWLTVV.

The rearrangement links TRBV6-5 to TRBJ1-1; D not certain. Trimming removed 5 bases from V and 5 bases from J, with 12 bases in between. The CDR3 spans 13 residues. Per the germline V gene, CDR1 is MNHEY and CDR2 is SVGAGI. The CDR3 coding sequence is TGTGCCAGCAGTCCACGGAGGGAGACTGAAGCTTTCTTT. It yields the protein CASSPRRETEAFF.

The rearrangement joins TRBV28 to TRBJ1-5; tentatively, D is TRBD1 (6 bases). The germline CDR1 and CDR2 sequences are MDHEN and SYDVKM. V dropped 2 bases and J dropped 3 bases, with 17 bases sitting between them. The CDR3 has 17 residues. The CDR3 DNA is TGTGCCAGCAGTTTAAACGTCGGCACAGGGTACAATCAGCCCCAGCATTTT. Translation gives CASSLNVGTGYNQPQHF.

V gene TRBV2 combines with J gene TRBJ1-2; 11 bases line up with TRBD1. The V gene end was trimmed by 2 bases and the J gene end by 5 bases; junction bases not matched to a gene: 1. CDR3 size: 14 residues. Germline V lookup: CDR1 SNHLY, CDR2 FYNNEI. The CDR3: CASSERDRGYGYTF. DNA of the CDR3: TGTGCCAGCAGTGAAAGGGACAGGGGGTATGGCTACACCTTC.

J is TRBJ2-1 and V is TRBV6-2 or TRBV6-3; 9 nucleotides match TRBD2. Germline CDR1 is MNHEY and CDR2 is SVGEGT. The CDR3 runs 16 residues. J gave up 5 bases and V 2 bases, and 7 bases lay outside the gene matches. The CDR3 DNA follows: TGTGCCAGCAGTTACGAGGTGGCTAGCGGGGACAATGAGCAGTTCTTC. This gives the protein CASSYEVASGDNEQFF.

The rearrangement joins TRBV18 to TRBJ1-1, with D perhaps matching TRBD1 (6 bases). Between the trimmed V and J ends, which lost 2 bases and 11 bases, there was a span of 24 bases. The CDR3 covers 16 residues. Per germline, CDR1 KGHSH and CDR2 LQKENI. The CDR3 DNA reads TGTGCCAGCTCACCAGAGGCAGGGGCCGCCCTTTTTTATGCTTTCTTT. Translated, it gives CASSPEAGAALFYAFF.

The chain couples TRBV19 to TRBJ1-2; 8 nucleotides match TRBD1. V shed 6 bases and J 6 bases; nucleotides not matched to a gene: 12. Germline V gene sequence: CDR1 LNHDA, CDR2 SQIVND (reference sequence). This CDR3 region has 15 residues. The CDR3 protein is CASRANRGREDGYTF. CDR3 in DNA: TGTGCCAGTAGGGCGAACAGGGGGAGGGAGGATGGCTACACCTTC.

The sample holds a few counts of this clone. This CDR3 is CASSQVLVNEQFF. CDR3 DNA: TGTGCCAGCAGCCAAGTCTTAGTCAATGAGCAGTTCTTC. V gene TRBV4-2 combines with J gene TRBJ2-1; D call uncertain. Germline CDR1 reads LGHNA; CDR2 reads YNFKEQ. The CDR3 runs to 13 residues. V dropped 1 base and J dropped 6 bases, with 7 bases sitting between them.

This clone showed up just a few times. This chain uses TRBV10-3 with TRBJ1-1; unclear D gene. Germline CDR1 reads ENHRY; CDR2 reads SYGVKD. CDR3 length equals 14 residues. The V gene lost 2 bases and the J gene lost 4 bases, with 11 bases spanning the gap. CDR3 DNA: TGTGCCATCAGTGAGCCCCCTGGAGCCACTGAAGCTTTCTTT. This codes for CAISEPPGATEAFF.

The chain uses TRBV7-9 and TRBJ1-2; a possible D gene is TRBD1 (6 bases). The germline CDR1 and CDR2 sequences are SEHNR and FQNEAQ (reference sequence). V shed 1 base and J shed 4 bases, with 16 bases lying between them. This CDR3 region has 16 residues. CDR3 bases: TGTGCCAGCAGCTTAGATTCTGGCAGGGGTTTCTATGGCTACACCTTC. It codes for CASSLDSGRGFYGYTF.